This TCR beta chain was sequenced in a study of T cell repertoires in cytomegalovirus infection. Study-level information: HLA-C-restricted CMV epitopes, recently identified, and well-studied HLA-B-restricted ones were used by the study. Public TCR beta signatures marked donors with CMV infection and the matching HLA.

V lost 2 bases and J lost 6, with 13 bases in between. Germline V gene lookup returns CDR1 LNHDA and CDR2 SQIVND (reference sequence). The CDR3 loop spans 15 amino acids. Study-wide results and caveats: The ex vivo response showed dominance by HLA-C-restricted CMV-specific TCR beta clonotypes.

TCRdb analysed the reads with MiXCR anew, one entry per CDR3 protein. Of about 110,000 distinct CDR3 sequences in the sample, around 45% were seen once. Concerning this clonotype: Its matching antigen is unknown.

The sequence came from a human donor in good health (CMV status not recorded). Some clones in this sample may be carry-over from other donors' samples. The J gene is TRBJ2-2, the V gene TRBV19, with D tentatively TRBD2 (5 bases). Sequenced material: CD8+ T cells from cultured PBMCs, taken from culture after CMV antigen stimulation. CDR3 region: CASSISSRGSGELFF. The CDR3 bases are TGTGCCAGTAGTATAAGCTCTCGGGGTTCCGGGGAGCTGTTTTTT.